This T cell receptor (beta chain) stems from a study of blood T cell repertoires in COVID-19. Background on the study: The cDNA or gDNA used as material had been derived from T cells, B-cell-depleted T cells, or PBMCs.

CDR3 length: 15 amino acids. The trim removed 0 bases at V and 1 base at J, leaving 3 bases unmatched. The germline V gene has CDR1 SQVTM and CDR2 ANQGSEA. Authors' processing steps: Reference gene primer amplification in the assay estimated nucleated cell counts. Data came from immunoSEQ multiplex PCR; TCRdb stores just in-frame clones and leaves some out. V, J and clone size are those of that table, while D and trimming were read from the DNA. The data show 120,000 to 150,000 clones, 85% to 90% seen once. The sequenced material came from peripheral blood. The chain joins TRBV29-1 to TRBJ2-7; TRBD2 matches 10 bases. The receptor was isolated from a young man with COVID-19, enrolled during active disease. CDR3 sequence: CSVEDPLAGSYEQYF. In nucleotides, the CDR3 is TGCAGCGTTGAAGATCCACTAGCGGGATCCTACGAGCAGTACTTC.